The next 10 T cell receptor beta chains were all read from a single sample in a study of blood T cell repertoires in COVID-19. Generated by immunoSEQ multiplex PCR, the TCRdb table keeps only in-frame clones and is missing some. The sample lists roughly 330,000 clones; 70% to 90% were seen once. Input material: PBMCs or T cells enriched from blood (not recorded which). Source of these receptors: a woman in her 30s who had recovered from COVID-19.

The chain carries TRBV3-1 (or the pseudogene TRBV3-2) and TRBJ2-5; D call uncertain. Germline V gene lookup returns CDR1 LGHDT and CDR2 YNNKEL (reference sequence). The CDR3 has 14 amino acids. V was clipped by 4 bases and J by 1 base, with 10 bases between them. The CDR3 DNA reads as TGTGCCAGCAGCCCACTGAACCTCCAAGAGACCCAGTACTTC. Residues: CASSPLNLQETQYF.

J is TRBJ1-2 and V is TRBV7-2; TRBD1 aligns across 7 bases. The length of the CDR3 is 12 residues. CDR1 and CDR2 from the germline V gene are SGHTA and FQGNSA. With 3 bases clipped from V and 7 bases from J, the junction kept 2 bases outside the gene matches. DNA of the CDR3: TGTGCCAGCAGCTTCAGACAGGGTGGCTACACCTTC. Its translation: CASSFRQGGYTF.

The chain uses TRBV12-3 or TRBV12-4 and TRBJ1-5, with a weak D call TRBD1 (5 bases). V was clipped by 8 bases and J by 4 bases, with 9 bases between them. The CDR3 consists of 12 residues. Here the CDR3 DNA reads TGTGCCAGCGGTGGGGGGAATCAGCCCCAGCATTTT. Protein product: CASGGGNQPQHF.

The chain joins TRBV5-6 to TRBJ1-3; D perhaps matches TRBD1 (5 bases). The CDR3 consists of 14 residues. Trimming stripped 0 bases from V and 9 bases from J, with 13 bases between. Per germline, CDR1 SGHDT and CDR2 YYEEEE. Here the CDR3 reads CASSLVGERSTIYF. Written as DNA, the CDR3 is TGTGCCAGCAGCTTGGTAGGGGAAAGGAGCACCATATATTTT.

The V and J genes are TRBV5-1 and TRBJ1-1; no clear D gene. The CDR3 spans 15 residues. The germline V gene has CDR1 SGHRS and CDR2 YFSETQ. V was pared by 0 bases and J by 3 bases, with 12 bases between. The CDR3 DNA is TGCGCCAGCAGCTTGGAGGCGGTTAGTGACACTGAAGCTTTCTTT. It specifies CASSLEAVSDTEAFF.

J is TRBJ2-2 and V is TRBV11-2; D is uncertain. The germline V gene encodes CDR1 SGHAT and CDR2 FQNNGV. Trimming left V 4 bases short and J 6 bases short, with 6 bases between. This CDR3 comprises 12 residues. The chain's CDR3 is CASSSLSGELFF. The CDR3 DNA is TGTGCCAGCAGCTCTTTATCCGGGGAGCTGTTTTTT.

The V gene is TRBV5-1, the J gene TRBJ1-2, with 10 bases matching TRBD1. There are 16 residues in the CDR3. The J segment lost 8 bases and the V segment lost 2 bases, leaving 12 bases of the junction unmatched. Germline lookup yields CDR1 SGHRS and CDR2 YFSETQ. Written as DNA, the CDR3 is TGCGCCAGCAGCTTCGGACAGGGGGAATTCGGTTGGGGCTACACCTTC. Residues: CASSFGQGEFGWGYTF. Combining the CDR3 with reference TRBV5-1 and TRBJ1-2 gives the whole variable domain KAGVTQTPRYLIKTRGQQVTLSCSPISGHRSVSWYQQTPGQGLQFLFEYFSETQRNKGNFPGRFSGRQFSNSRSEMNVSTLELGDSALYLCASSFGQGEFGWGYTFGSGTRLTVV.

The V call is TRBV2, the J call TRBJ2-7, with 7 bases aligning to TRBD1. After removal of 2 bases from V and 2 bases from J, the junction contained 12 bases not matched to a gene. Looked up from germline, CDR1 is SNHLY and CDR2 is FYNNEI. There are 17 residues in the CDR3. The CDR3 is CASSEMFRDSLAYEQYF. The DNA of the CDR3 is TGTGCCAGCAGTGAAATGTTCCGGGACAGCCTTGCCTACGAGCAGTACTTC.

In this sample, this clone turned up a few times. The chain recombines TRBV5-1 with TRBJ1-1; no firm D call. The germline V and J ends were trimmed by 4 bases and 10 bases, with 23 bases remaining between them. This CDR3 is built from 15 residues. CDR1 is SGHRS, CDR2 YFSETQ, per germline. DNA of the CDR3: TGCGCCAGCAGCCCCCAGTCGGAGTTGAGTAGCGGAGCTTTCTTT. It yields the protein CASSPQSELSSGAFF.

CDR3 in DNA: TGTGCCAGCAGACGACAGAACACTGAAGCTTTCTTT. Translation gives CASRRQNTEAFF. The chain has TRBV11-2 and TRBJ1-1; D is unresolved. The CDR3 covers 12 residues. Germline CDR1 is SGHAT and CDR2 is FQNNGV. V gave up 6 bases and J gave up 1 base, with 6 bases separating them.